This T cell receptor beta chain is from a study of identical twins. Germline V gene lookup returns CDR1 MDHEN and CDR2 SYDVKM. The CDR3 consists of 13 residues. V lost 4 bases, J lost 7 bases, and 14 bases lay in between. Through template switching, a universal primer site was introduced, and the cDNA contained unique molecular identifiers. TCRdb redid the calling of the 5' RACE reads with MiXCR, one entry per CDR3 protein. The repertoire holds approximately 500,000 distinct CDR3 sequences, with about 24% as singletons. The same data also contributed to another study, on T cells expressing NK-cell markers. As that report states: It was sorted CD3+CD56+NKG2C+, CD3+CD56+NKG2C- and CD3+CD56-NKG2C+ T cells that supplied the TCR beta repertoires.

Sequencing was carried out using CD4+ T cells sorted from blood. J is TRBJ2-7 and V is TRBV28, with a weak D call TRBD1 (6 bases). The origin of this receptor is a woman aged 18-35 years in good health. The CDR3 is CASSWTDLGEQYF. The CDR3 DNA is TGTGCCAGCAGTTGGACAGACCTCGGAGAGCAGTACTTC. The whole variable domain, remainder taken from reference TRBV28 and TRBJ2-7, is DVKVTQSSRYLVKRTGEKVFLECVQDMDHENMFWYRQDPGLGLRLIYFSYDVKMKEKGDIPEGYSVSREKKERFSLILESASTNQTSMYLCASSWTDLGEQYFGPGTRLTVT.